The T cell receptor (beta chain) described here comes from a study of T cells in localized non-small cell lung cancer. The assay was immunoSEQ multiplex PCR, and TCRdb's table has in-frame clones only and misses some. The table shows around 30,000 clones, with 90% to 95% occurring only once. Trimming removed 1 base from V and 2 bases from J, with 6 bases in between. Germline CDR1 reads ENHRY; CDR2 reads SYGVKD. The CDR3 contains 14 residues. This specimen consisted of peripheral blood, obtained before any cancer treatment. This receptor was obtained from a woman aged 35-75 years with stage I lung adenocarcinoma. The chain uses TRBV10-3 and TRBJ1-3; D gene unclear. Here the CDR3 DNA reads TGTGCCATCAGTGAGTGGGGTACTGGAAACACCATATATTTT. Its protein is CAISEWGTGNTIYF.